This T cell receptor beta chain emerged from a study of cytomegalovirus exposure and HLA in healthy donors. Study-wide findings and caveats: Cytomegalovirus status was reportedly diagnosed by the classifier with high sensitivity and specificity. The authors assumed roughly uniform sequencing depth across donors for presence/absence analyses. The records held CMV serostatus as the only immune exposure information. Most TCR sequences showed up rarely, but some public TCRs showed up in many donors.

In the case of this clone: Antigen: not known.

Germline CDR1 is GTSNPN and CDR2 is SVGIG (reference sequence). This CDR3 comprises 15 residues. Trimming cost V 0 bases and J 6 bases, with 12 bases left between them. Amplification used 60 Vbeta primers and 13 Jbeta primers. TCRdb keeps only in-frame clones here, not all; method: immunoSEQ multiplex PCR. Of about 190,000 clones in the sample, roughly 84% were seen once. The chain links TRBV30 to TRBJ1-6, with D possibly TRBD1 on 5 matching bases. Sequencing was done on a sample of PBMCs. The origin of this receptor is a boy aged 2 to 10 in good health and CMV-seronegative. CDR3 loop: CAWSVTQGPNSPLHF. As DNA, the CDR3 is TGTGCCTGGAGTGTAACCCAGGGTCCTAATTCACCCCTCCACTTT.